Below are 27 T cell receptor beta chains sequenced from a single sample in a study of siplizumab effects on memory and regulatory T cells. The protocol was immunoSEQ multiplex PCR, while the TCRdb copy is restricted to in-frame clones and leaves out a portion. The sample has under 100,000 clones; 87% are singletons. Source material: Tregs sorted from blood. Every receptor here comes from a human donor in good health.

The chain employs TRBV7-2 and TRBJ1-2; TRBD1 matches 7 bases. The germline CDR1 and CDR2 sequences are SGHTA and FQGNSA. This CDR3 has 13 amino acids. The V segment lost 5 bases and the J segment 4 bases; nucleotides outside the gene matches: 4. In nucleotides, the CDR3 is TGTGCCAGCAGCCCCCGGGACAGCTATGGCTACACCTTC. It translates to CASSPRDSYGYTF.

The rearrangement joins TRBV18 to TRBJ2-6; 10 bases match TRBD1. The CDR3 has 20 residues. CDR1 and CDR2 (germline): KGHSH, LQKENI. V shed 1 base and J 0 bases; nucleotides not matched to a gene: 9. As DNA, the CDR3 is TGTGCCAGCTCACCACTACGCCGGGACAGGGGTCGCTCTGGGGCCAACGTCCTGACTTTC. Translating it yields CASSPLRRDRGRSGANVLTF.

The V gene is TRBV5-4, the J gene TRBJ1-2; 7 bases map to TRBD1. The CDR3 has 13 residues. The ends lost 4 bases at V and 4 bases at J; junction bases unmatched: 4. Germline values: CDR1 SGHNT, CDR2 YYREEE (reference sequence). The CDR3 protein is CASSTDRAYGYTF. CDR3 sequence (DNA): TGTGCCAGCAGCACCGACAGGGCCTATGGCTACACCTTC.

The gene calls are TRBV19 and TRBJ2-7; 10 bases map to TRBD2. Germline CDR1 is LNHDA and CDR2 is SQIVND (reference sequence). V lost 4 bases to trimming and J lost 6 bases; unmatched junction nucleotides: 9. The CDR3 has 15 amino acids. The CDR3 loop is CASSTVAGGAAEQYF. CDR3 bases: TGTGCCAGTAGTACGGTAGCGGGGGGTGCCGCCGAGCAGTACTTC.

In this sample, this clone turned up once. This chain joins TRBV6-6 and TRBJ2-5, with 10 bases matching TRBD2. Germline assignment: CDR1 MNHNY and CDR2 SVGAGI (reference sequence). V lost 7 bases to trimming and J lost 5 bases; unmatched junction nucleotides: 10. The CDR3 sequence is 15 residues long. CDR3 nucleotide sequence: TGTGCCAGCATATCGCTAGCGGGGGCCTCCGAGACCCAGTACTTC. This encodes CASISLAGASETQYF.

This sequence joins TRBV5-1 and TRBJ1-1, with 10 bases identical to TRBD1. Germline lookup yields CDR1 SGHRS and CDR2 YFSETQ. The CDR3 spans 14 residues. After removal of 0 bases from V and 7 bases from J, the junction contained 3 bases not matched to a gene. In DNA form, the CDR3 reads TGCGCCAGCAGCTTGGCTGACAGGGGGCTTGAAGCTTTCTTT. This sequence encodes CASSLADRGLEAFF.

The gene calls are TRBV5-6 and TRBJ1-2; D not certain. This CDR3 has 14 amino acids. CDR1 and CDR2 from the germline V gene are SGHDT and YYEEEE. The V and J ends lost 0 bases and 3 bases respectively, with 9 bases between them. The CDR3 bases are TGTGCCAGCAGCTTGGCTGGGGTGGACTATGGCTACACCTTC. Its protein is CASSLAGVDYGYTF. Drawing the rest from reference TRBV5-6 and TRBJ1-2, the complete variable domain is DAGVTQSPTHLIKTRGQQVTLRCSPKSGHDTVSWYQQALGQGPQFIFQYYEEEERQRGNFPDRFSGHQFPNYSSELNVNALLLGDSALYLCASSLAGVDYGYTFGSGTRLTVV.

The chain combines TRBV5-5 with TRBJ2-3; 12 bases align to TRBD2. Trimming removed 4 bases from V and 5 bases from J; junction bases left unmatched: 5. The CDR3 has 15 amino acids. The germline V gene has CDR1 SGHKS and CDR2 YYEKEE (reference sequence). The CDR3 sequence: CASSHTSGGRDTQYF. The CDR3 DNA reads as TGTGCCAGCAGCCATACTAGCGGGGGGCGAGATACGCAGTATTTT.

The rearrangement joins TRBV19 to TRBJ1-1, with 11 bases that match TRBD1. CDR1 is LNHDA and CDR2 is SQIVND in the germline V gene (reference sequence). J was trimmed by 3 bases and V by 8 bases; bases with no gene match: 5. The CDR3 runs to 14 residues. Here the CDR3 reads CASQQDRGHTEAFF. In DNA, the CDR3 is TGTGCCAGTCAACAGGACAGGGGGCACACTGAAGCTTTCTTT. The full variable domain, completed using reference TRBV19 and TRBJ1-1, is DGGITQSPKYLFRKEGQNVTLSCEQNLNHDAMYWYRQDPGQGLRLIYYSQIVNDFQKGDIAEGYSVSREKKESFPLTVTSAQKNPTAFYLCASQQDRGHTEAFFGQGTRLTVV.

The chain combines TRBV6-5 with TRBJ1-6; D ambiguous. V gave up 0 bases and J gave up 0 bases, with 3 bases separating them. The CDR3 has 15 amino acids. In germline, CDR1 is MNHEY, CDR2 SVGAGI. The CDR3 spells CASSYSSSYNSPLHF. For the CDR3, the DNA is TGTGCCAGCAGTTACTCGAGCTCCTATAATTCACCCCTCCACTTT.

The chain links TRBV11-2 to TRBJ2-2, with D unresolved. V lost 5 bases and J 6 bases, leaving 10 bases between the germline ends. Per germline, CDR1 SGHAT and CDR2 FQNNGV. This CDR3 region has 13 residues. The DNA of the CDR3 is TGTGCCAGCAGCCTCTTTGGTCCCGGGGAGCTGTTTTTT. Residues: CASSLFGPGELFF.

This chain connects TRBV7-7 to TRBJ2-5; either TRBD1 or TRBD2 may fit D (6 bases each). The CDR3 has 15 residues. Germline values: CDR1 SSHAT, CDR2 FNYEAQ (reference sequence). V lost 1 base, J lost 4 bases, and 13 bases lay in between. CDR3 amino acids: CASSLVGGRRETQYF. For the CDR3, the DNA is TGTGCCAGCAGCTTAGTTGGGGGGCGGAGAGAGACCCAGTACTTC.

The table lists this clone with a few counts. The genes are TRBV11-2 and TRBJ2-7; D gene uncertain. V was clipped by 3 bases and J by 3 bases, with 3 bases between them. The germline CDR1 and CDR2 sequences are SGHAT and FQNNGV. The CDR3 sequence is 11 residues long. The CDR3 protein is CASSFIYEQYF. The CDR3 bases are TGTGCCAGCAGCTTCATCTACGAGCAGTACTTC.

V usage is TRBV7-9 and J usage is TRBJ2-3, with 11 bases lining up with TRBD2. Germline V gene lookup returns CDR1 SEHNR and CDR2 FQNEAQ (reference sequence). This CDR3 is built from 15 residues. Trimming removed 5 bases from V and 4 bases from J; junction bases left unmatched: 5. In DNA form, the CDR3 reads TGTGCCAGCAGCCGCCTAGCGGGGGGCCCAGATACGCAGTATTTT. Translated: CASSRLAGGPDTQYF.

The CDR3 coding sequence is TGTGCCAGCAGTGAATATCCGGGGACAGATACGCAGTATTTT. It codes for CASSEYPGTDTQYF. The genes are TRBV6-1 and TRBJ2-3, with D possibly being TRBD2 (5 bases). The germline CDR1 and CDR2 sequences are MNHNS and SASEGT. Trimming removed 2 bases from V and 3 bases from J, with 9 bases in between. The CDR3 is made up of 14 amino acids.

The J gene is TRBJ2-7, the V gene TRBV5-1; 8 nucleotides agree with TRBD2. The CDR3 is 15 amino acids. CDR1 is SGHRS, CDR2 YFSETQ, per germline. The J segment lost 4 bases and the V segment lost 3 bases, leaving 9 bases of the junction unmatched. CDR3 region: CASSYQLAAPYEQYF. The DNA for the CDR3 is TGCGCCAGCAGCTACCAACTAGCGGCTCCATACGAGCAGTACTTC.

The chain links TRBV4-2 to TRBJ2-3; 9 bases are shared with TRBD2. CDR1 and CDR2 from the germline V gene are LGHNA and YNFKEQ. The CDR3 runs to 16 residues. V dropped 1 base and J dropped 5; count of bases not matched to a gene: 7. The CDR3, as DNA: TGTGCCAGCAGCCAAGTGGGCGGGGGGGCCTTAGATACGCAGTATTTT. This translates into CASSQVGGGALDTQYF.

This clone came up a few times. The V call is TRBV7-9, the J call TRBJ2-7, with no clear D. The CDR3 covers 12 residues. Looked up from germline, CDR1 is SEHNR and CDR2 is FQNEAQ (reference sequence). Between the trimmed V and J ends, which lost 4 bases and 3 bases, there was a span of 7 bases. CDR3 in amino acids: CASSSGVYEQYF. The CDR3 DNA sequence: TGTGCCAGCAGCTCGGGTGTCTACGAGCAGTACTTC.

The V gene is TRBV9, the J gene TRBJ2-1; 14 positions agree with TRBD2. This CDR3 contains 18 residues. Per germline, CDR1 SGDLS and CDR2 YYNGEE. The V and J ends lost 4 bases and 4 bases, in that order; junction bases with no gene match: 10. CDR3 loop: CASSTTRTSGGHYNEQFF. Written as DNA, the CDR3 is TGTGCCAGCAGCACTACGCGGACTAGCGGGGGGCATTACAATGAGCAGTTCTTC.

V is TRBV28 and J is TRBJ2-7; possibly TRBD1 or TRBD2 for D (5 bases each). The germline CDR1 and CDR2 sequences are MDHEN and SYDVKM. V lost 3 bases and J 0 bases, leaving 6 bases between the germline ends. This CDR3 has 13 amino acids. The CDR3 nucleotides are TGTGCCAGCAGTTTGGGGGTCTCCTACGAGCAGTACTTC. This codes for CASSLGVSYEQYF.

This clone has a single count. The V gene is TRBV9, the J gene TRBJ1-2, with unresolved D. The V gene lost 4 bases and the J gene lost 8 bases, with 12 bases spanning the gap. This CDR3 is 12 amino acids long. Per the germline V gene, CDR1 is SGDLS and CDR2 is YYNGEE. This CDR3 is CASSPPTQGYTF. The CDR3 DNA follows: TGTGCCAGCAGCCCGCCGACACAAGGCTACACCTTC.

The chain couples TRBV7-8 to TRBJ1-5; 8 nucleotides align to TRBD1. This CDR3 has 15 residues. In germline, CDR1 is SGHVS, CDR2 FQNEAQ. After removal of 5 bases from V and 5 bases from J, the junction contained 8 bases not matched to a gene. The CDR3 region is CASSPDRGSYQPQHF. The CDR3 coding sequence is TGTGCCAGCAGCCCCGACAGGGGATCATATCAGCCCCAGCATTTT.

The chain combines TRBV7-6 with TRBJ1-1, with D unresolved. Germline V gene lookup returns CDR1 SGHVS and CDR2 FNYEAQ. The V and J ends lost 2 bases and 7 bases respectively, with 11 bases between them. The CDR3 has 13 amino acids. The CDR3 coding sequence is TGTGCCAGCAGCTTATCCCTAGGGTTTGAAGCTTTCTTT. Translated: CASSLSLGFEAFF. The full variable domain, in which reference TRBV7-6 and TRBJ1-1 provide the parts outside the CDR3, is GAGVSQSPRYKVTKRGQDVALRCDPISGHVSLYWYRQALGQGPEFLTYFNYEAQQDKSGLPNDRFSAERPEGSISTLTIQRTEQRDSAMYRCASSLSLGFEAFFGQGTRLTVV.

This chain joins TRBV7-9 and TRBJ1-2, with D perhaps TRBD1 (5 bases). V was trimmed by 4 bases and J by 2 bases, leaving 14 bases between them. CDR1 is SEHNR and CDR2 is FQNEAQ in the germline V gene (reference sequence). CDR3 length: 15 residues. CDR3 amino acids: CASSSEGTGNYGYTF. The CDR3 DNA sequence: TGTGCCAGCAGCTCTGAGGGGACGGGGAACTATGGCTACACCTTC.

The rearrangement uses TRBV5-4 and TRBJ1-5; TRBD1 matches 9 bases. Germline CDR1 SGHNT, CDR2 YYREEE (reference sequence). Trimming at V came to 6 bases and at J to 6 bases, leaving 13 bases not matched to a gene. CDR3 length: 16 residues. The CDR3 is CASKPSSDRGIQPQHF. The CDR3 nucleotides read TGTGCCAGCAAACCCTCTTCGGACAGGGGAATTCAGCCCCAGCATTTT.

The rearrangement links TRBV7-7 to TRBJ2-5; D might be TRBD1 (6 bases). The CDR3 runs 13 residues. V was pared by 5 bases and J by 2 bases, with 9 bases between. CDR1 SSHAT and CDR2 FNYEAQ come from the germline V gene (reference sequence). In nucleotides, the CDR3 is TGTGCCAGCAGCCTGGACAGTCAAGAGACCCAGTACTTC. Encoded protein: CASSLDSQETQYF.

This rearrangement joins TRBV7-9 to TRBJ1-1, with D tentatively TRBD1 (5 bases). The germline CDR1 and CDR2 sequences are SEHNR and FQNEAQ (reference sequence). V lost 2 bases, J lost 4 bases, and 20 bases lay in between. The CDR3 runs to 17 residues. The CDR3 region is CASSLRTTGSWGTEAFF. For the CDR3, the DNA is TGTGCCAGCAGCTTAAGGACCACAGGAAGTTGGGGCACTGAAGCTTTCTTT. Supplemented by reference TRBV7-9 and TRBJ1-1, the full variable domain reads DTGVSQNPRHKITKRGQNVTFRCDPISEHNRLYWYRQTLGQGPEFLTYFQNEAQLEKSRLLSDRFSAERPKGSFSTLEIQRTEQGDSAMYLCASSLRTTGSWGTEAFFGQGTRLTVV.